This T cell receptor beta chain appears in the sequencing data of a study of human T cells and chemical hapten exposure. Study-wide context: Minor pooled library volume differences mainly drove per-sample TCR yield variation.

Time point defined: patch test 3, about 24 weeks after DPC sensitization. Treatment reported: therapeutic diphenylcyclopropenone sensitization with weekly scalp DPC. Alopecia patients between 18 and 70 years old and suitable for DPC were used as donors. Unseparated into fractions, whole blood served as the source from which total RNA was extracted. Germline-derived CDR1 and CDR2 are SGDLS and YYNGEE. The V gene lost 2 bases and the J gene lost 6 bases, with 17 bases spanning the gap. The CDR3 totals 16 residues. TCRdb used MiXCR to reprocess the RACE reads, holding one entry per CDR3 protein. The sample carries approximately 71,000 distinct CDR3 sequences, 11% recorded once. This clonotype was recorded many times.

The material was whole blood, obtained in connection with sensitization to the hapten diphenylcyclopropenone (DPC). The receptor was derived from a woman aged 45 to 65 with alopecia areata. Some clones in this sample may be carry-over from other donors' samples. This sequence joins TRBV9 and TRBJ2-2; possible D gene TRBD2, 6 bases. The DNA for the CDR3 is TGTGCCAGCAGCGTCTCCGGGACTGCCCTCGCCGGGGAGCTGTTTTTT. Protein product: CASSVSGTALAGELFF.